Listed below are T cell receptor beta chains from one sample, sequenced in a study of cytomegalovirus exposure and HLA in healthy donors. Sequenced by immunoSEQ multiplex PCR; TCRdb stores in-frame clones only, minus some. This sample carries 150,000 to 200,000 clones, around four fifths of them seen once, and the ten largest clones take under 1.5%. Sequencing was done on a sample of PBMCs. These receptors were obtained from a man aged 25-45 years in good health and CMV-seronegative. Both conserved end residues are part of each CDR3. The D gene is left open where the match is weak. For some rows the clone size is stated as once, few or many, or as a class when expanded; others skip it.

D	J	V	size	length	DNA	CDR3
TRBD1	TRBJ2-6	TRBV7-6	.	16	TGTGCCAGCAGCTTAGAGGGGGCAAGTGGGGCCAACGTCCTGACTTTC	CASSLEGASGANVLTF
TRBD1	TRBJ1-5	TRBV28	.	15	TGTGCCAGCAGCCAGACAGGGGGTGGCAATCAGCCCCAGCATTTT	CASSQTGGGNQPQHF
.	TRBJ1-2	TRBV5-1	.	16	TGCGCCAGCAGCTCGGGGGGTAGGGCACTTAACTATGGCTACACCTTC	CASSSGGRALNYGYTF
TRBD1	TRBJ2-7	TRBV7-9	.	15	TGTGCCAGCAGCTACCGGGACAGGGGATCCTACGAGCAGTACTTC	CASSYRDRGSYEQYF
TRBD1	TRBJ1-5	TRBV9	.	17	TGTGCCAGCAGCTCCGGGACAGATAAAGGTGTTGGTCAGCCCCAGCATTTT	CASSSGTDKGVGQPQHF
TRBD1	TRBJ1-4	TRBV10-3	.	14	TGTGCCATCAGTCCCGGACAGGGAAGTGAAAAACTGTTTTTT	CAISPGQGSEKLFF
.	TRBJ1-2	TRBV6-1	.	15	TGTGCCAGCAGTGAAAACGGGCCGGGAGGCTATGGCTACACCTTC	CASSENGPGGYGYTF
.	TRBJ1-2	TRBV28	.	12	TGTGCCAGCAGTGGGAGTAACTATGGCTACACCTTC	CASSGSNYGYTF
TRBD1	TRBJ1-2	TRBV7-9	.	15	TGTGCCAGCAGAAGTTTTGACAGGGAAGGGTCTGGCTACACCTTC	CASRSFDREGSGYTF
.	TRBJ1-3	TRBV6-1	.	14	TGTGCCAGCAGTGACGCAGGGGCTGGAAACACCATATATTTT	CASSDAGAGNTIYF
.	TRBJ1-6	TRBV2	.	13	TGTGCCACCTATGGAGAGCATAATTCACCCCTCCACTTT	CATYGEHNSPLHF
.	TRBJ2-2	TRBV9	.	17	TGTGCCAGCAGCGTAGCTGGTGGGAGTCTGGGCACCGGGGAGCTGTTTTTT	CASSVAGGSLGTGELFF
.	TRBJ1-1	TRBV11-3	.	16	TGTGCCAGCAGCTTAGATCGCACAAGATTAAACACTGAAGCTTTCTTT	CASSLDRTRLNTEAFF
.	TRBJ1-5	TRBV10-3	.	14	TGTGCCATCAGTGACTCGGGGAGTTATCAGCCCCAGCATTTT	CAISDSGSYQPQHF
TRBD2	TRBJ2-1	TRBV4-3	.	15	TGCGCCAGCAGCCTAGCGGGGGGCCTATACAATGAGCAGTTCTTC	CASSLAGGLYNEQFF
.	TRBJ2-1	TRBV13	.	13	TGTGCCAGCAGCTTGGGCCTTTACAATGAGCAGTTCTTC	CASSLGLYNEQFF
.	TRBJ2-2	TRBV6-1	.	14	TGTGCCAGCAGTGACGGACACCTCACCGGGGAGCTGTTTTTT	CASSDGHLTGELFF
.	TRBJ2-1	TRBV5-1	.	13	TGCGCCAGCAGCTACGGGAGCCACAATGAGCAGTTCTTC	CASSYGSHNEQFF
.	TRBJ1-4	TRBV9	few	14	TGTGCCAGCAGCGGACGAGGGGGAAATGAAAAACTGTTTTTT	CASSGRGGNEKLFF
.	TRBJ1-4	TRBV5-4	.	15	TGTGCCAGCAGCTCAGGGCGTCTCGCTAATGAAAAACTGTTTTTT	CASSSGRLANEKLFF
TRBD1	TRBJ1-1	TRBV28	.	14	TGTGCCAGCAGACCGGGACAGGGGGTGTCTGAAGCTTTCTTT	CASRPGQGVSEAFF
TRBD1	TRBJ2-1	TRBV11-3	.	14	TGTGCCAGCAGCGAGCAACAGGGGTACAATGAGCAGTTCTTC	CASSEQQGYNEQFF
TRBD1	TRBJ2-7	TRBV7-9	.	13	TGTGCCAGCAGCTTGGGACAGGTTTACGAGCAGTACTTC	CASSLGQVYEQYF
.	TRBJ2-7	TRBV28	.	15	TGTGCCAGCAGGCCGGGGGGGACAGGGACCTACGAGCAGTACTTC	CASRPGGTGTYEQYF
TRBD2	TRBJ2-3	TRBV27	.	14	TGTGCCAGCAGTTTATTGACTAGCGCAGATACGCAGTATTTT	CASSLLTSADTQYF
TRBD2	TRBJ2-7	TRBV2	.	14	TGTGCCAGCAGACCCGGGACTAGTAAGGGCGAGCAGTACTTC	CASRPGTSKGEQYF
.	TRBJ2-2	TRBV27	.	12	TGTGCCAGCAGTTTTATTACCGGGGAGCTGTTTTTT	CASSFITGELFF
TRBD1	TRBJ2-7	TRBV30	few	12	TGTGCCTGTCGGGACAGTCCCTACGAGCAGTACTTC	CACRDSPYEQYF
TRBD2	TRBJ2-1	TRBV4-2	.	18	TGTGCCAGCAGCCAAGATAGTGTAGCGGGATCCAACTACAATGAGCAGTTCTTC	CASSQDSVAGSNYNEQFF
.	TRBJ2-5	TRBV5-1	once	16	TGCGCCAGCAGCTTGGGAAGAGGGGGAGAACAAGAGACCCAGTACTTC	CASSLGRGGEQETQYF
.	TRBJ2-5	TRBV7-2	.	15	TGTGCCAGCAGCTCAGTAGCCGGGAGTCCAGAGACCCAGTACTTC	CASSSVAGSPETQYF
TRBD1	TRBJ2-7	TRBV5-1	.	15	TGCGCCAGCAGCTTGGCCGGGACAGAGATCTACGAGCAGTACTTC	CASSLAGTEIYEQYF
TRBD2	TRBJ2-7	TRBV7-2	.	14	TGTGCCAGCAGCCGCGGCGGGAGGGGGTACGAGCAGTACTTC	CASSRGGRGYEQYF
.	TRBJ1-2	TRBV7-9	.	13	TGTGCCAGCAGCTTCGTACAGGGAAATGGCTACACCTTC	CASSFVQGNGYTF
.	TRBJ2-4	TRBV6-5	.	15	TGTGCCAGCAGCAGGACAGAGCTAGCCAAAAACATTCAGTACTTC	CASSRTELAKNIQYF
TRBD2	TRBJ2-1	TRBV10-2	.	14	TGCGCCAGCAGAAGCGGGAGGGACTACAATGAGCAGTTCTTC	CASRSGRDYNEQFF
.	TRBJ2-1	TRBV20-1	.	11	TGCAGTGCTAGAGATTCGGGTGAGCAGTTCTTC	CSARDSGEQFF
.	TRBJ1-1	TRBV29-1	.	13	TGCAGCGTTTCCGACTCCACGGATATGGAAGCTTTCTTT	CSVSDSTDMEAFF
.	TRBJ2-7	TRBV11-1	.	16	TGTGCCAGCAGCTTAGCGCAACCAAGGAGCTCCTACGAGCAGTACTTC	CASSLAQPRSSYEQYF